This passage covers 32 T cell receptor beta chains from one sample sequenced in a study of memory CD4+ T cells and cytomegalovirus serostatus. The sort gate was single viable CD3+CD4+CD8-CD45RO+ cells for memory CD4+ T cells. The data were produced by immunoSEQ multiplex PCR, yet TCRdb's version contains in-frame clones alone and is incomplete. The top ten clones hold approximately 0.71% of a sample with some 52,000 clones, about 78% of them seen once. Sequencing was done on a sample of memory CD4+ T cells from blood. The receptors derive from an adult in good health and CMV-seronegative.

The CDR3 sequence: CASSVAGGFDDRNYGYTF. The CDR3 DNA reads TGTGCCAGCAGTGTCGCGGGGGGGTTTGACGATCGAAACTATGGCTACACCTTC. This chain joins TRBV2 and TRBJ1-2; D perhaps matches TRBD1 (5 bases). V was cut by 4 bases and J by 2 bases, with 23 bases left in between. The CDR3 spans 18 residues. CDR1 and CDR2 (germline): SNHLY, FYNNEI.

The chain is built from TRBV28 and TRBJ1-5; 7 bases match TRBD1. This CDR3 region has 16 residues. After removal of 8 bases from V and 4 bases from J, the junction contained 14 bases not matched to a gene. Germline CDR1 reads MDHEN; CDR2 reads SYDVKM. This CDR3 reads CASGNPGQSFNQPQHF. CDR3 bases: TGTGCCAGCGGCAATCCGGGACAGTCCTTTAATCAGCCCCAGCATTTT. The full variable domain, completed using reference TRBV28 and TRBJ1-5, is DVKVTQSSRYLVKRTGEKVFLECVQDMDHENMFWYRQDPGLGLRLIYFSYDVKMKEKGDIPEGYSVSREKKERFSLILESASTNQTSMYLCASGNPGQSFNQPQHFGDGTRLSIL.

The genes are TRBV15 and TRBJ2-5; D gene uncertain. Germline CDR1 reads LNHNV; CDR2 reads YYDKDF (reference sequence). The CDR3 length is 11 residues. Between the trimmed V and J ends, which lost 1 base and 10 bases, there was a span of 7 bases. CDR3 coding DNA: TGTGCCACCAGCAGAGCGGGTATCCAGTACTTC. Amino acids: CATSRAGIQYF. Based on the CDR3 plus reference TRBV15 and TRBJ2-5, the full variable domain is DAMVIQNPRYQVTQFGKPVTLSCSQTLNHNVMYWYQQKSSQAPKLLFHYYDKDFNNEADTPDNFQSRRPNTSFCFLDIRSPGLGDTAMYLCATSRAGIQYFGPGTRLLVL.

This clone was found a few times. V usage is TRBV14 and J usage is TRBJ2-7; D remains unclear. The germline V and J ends were trimmed by 4 bases and 7 bases, with 11 bases remaining between them. Germline CDR1 reads SGHDN; CDR2 reads FVKESK. The CDR3 is 12 amino acids. CDR3 sequence: CASSPTTLEQYF. CDR3 nucleotides: TGTGCCAGCAGCCCGACGACCTTGGAGCAGTACTTC.

This sequence joins TRBV19 and TRBJ2-3, with D perhaps TRBD2 (5 bases). Trimming cost V 2 bases and J 1 base, with 10 bases left between them. The CDR3 sequence is 15 residues long. CDR1 is LNHDA, CDR2 SQIVND, per germline (reference sequence). As DNA, the CDR3 is TGTGCCAGTAGTATAAGCGGCAGTGGCACAGATACGCAGTATTTT. Translated, it gives CASSISGSGTDTQYF. Looking up the rest from reference TRBV19 and TRBJ2-3 gives the full variable domain: DGGITQSPKYLFRKEGQNVTLSCEQNLNHDAMYWYRQDPGQGLRLIYYSQIVNDFQKGDIAEGYSVSREKKESFPLTVTSAQKNPTAFYLCASSISGSGTDTQYFGPGTRLTVL.

This chain uses TRBV29-1 with TRBJ2-6, with a possible D match to TRBD1 (5 bases). Trimming left V 3 bases short and J 13 bases short, with 10 bases between. CDR1 is SQVTM, CDR2 ANQGSEA, per germline. This CDR3 has 11 amino acids. The CDR3 bases are TGCAGCGTTGAGGACATTGGGGTCCTGACTTTC. Amino acids: CSVEDIGVLTF.

V and J are TRBV5-1 and TRBJ1-1; D remains ambiguous. The CDR3 has 14 amino acids. In germline, CDR1 is SGHRS, CDR2 YFSETQ. V lost 0 bases and J 0 bases, leaving 6 bases between the germline ends. The CDR3 nucleotides are TGCGCCAGCAGCTTGGTCCAGATGAACACTGAAGCTTTCTTT. It yields the protein CASSLVQMNTEAFF.

This chain links TRBV5-6 with TRBJ1-2, with D unresolved. Deletions cut 0 bases from V and 6 bases from J, with 9 bases between. The germline gives CDR1 SGHDT, CDR2 YYEEEE. This CDR3 contains 13 residues. The CDR3 spells CASSLVAQNGYTF. The CDR3, as DNA: TGTGCCAGCAGCTTGGTGGCCCAGAATGGCTACACCTTC.

V and J are TRBV18 and TRBJ2-5, with D perhaps being TRBD1 or TRBD2 (5 bases each). There are 16 residues in the CDR3. CDR1 and CDR2 (germline): KGHSH, LQKENI. With 0 bases removed from V and 0 bases from J, the gap between germline ends came to 11 bases. The CDR3 protein is CASSPPTRGDQETQYF. For the CDR3, the DNA is TGTGCCAGCTCACCACCGACGAGAGGGGACCAAGAGACCCAGTACTTC. Supplemented by reference TRBV18 and TRBJ2-5, the full variable domain reads NAGVMQNPRHLVRRRGQEARLRCSPMKGHSHVYWYRQLPEEGLKFMVYLQKENIIDESGMPKERFSAEFPKEGPSILRIQQVVRGDSAAYFCASSPPTRGDQETQYFGPGTRLLVL.

This clone has only a few counts. V gene TRBV6-5 combines with J gene TRBJ1-1; 9 positions agree with TRBD1. The CDR3 has 14 residues. Germline V CDR1 and CDR2: MNHEY, SVGAGI. J lost 4 bases, V lost 5 bases, and 5 bases had no gene match. The chain's CDR3 is CASSRDRGSTEAFF. The CDR3 DNA sequence: TGTGCCAGCAGTAGAGACAGGGGGAGCACTGAAGCTTTCTTT.

The genes are TRBV5-6 and TRBJ1-1; no clear D. Germline V lookup: CDR1 SGHDT, CDR2 YYEEEE. The V gene lost 4 bases and the J gene lost 3 bases, with 13 bases spanning the gap. The CDR3 loop spans 14 amino acids. The CDR3 loop reads CASSLRLTYTEAFF. CDR3 in DNA: TGTGCCAGCAGCCTAAGGTTGACGTACACTGAAGCTTTCTTT.

The chain has TRBV4-2 and TRBJ2-1; D is ambiguous. The CDR3 is made up of 13 amino acids. CDR1 and CDR2 (germline): LGHNA, YNFKEQ. The V and J ends lost 1 base and 5 bases respectively, with 6 bases between them. The CDR3 reads CASSQGGDNEQFF. Written as DNA, the CDR3 is TGTGCCAGCAGCCAAGGAGGTGACAATGAGCAGTTCTTC.

The chain links TRBV19 to TRBJ2-2, with TRBD1 matching 9 bases. Germline V lookup: CDR1 LNHDA, CDR2 SQIVND (reference sequence). This CDR3 comprises 16 residues. V was pared by 4 bases and J by 0 bases, with 3 bases of the junction left unmatched. The DNA for the CDR3 is TGTGCCAGTAGTAGGTGGGACAGGGCGAACACCGGGGAGCTGTTTTTT. Amino acids: CASSRWDRANTGELFF.

The chain employs TRBV28 and TRBJ1-3, with D unresolved. The germline V gene has CDR1 MDHEN and CDR2 SYDVKM. The CDR3 has 15 amino acids. The V and J ends lost 5 bases and 0 bases respectively, with 11 bases between them. Here the CDR3 reads CASSAYTYSGNTIYF. The CDR3, as DNA: TGTGCCAGCAGTGCCTACACCTACTCTGGAAACACCATATATTTT.

This clone came up a few times. The V gene is TRBV7-2, the J gene TRBJ1-1; D may be TRBD1 (5 bases). This CDR3 is 17 amino acids long. V was shortened by 2 bases and J by 3 bases, with 19 bases between the two germline ends. The germline gives CDR1 SGHTA, CDR2 FQGNSA. The CDR3 is CASSLTQVLKADTEAFF. The DNA for the CDR3 is TGTGCCAGCAGCTTAACACAGGTCCTAAAGGCGGACACTGAAGCTTTCTTT.

DNA for the CDR3: TGTGCCAGCAGTCTAACCGGGACAGGGTCGTATGGCTACACCTTC. This sequence encodes CASSLTGTGSYGYTF. The gene calls are TRBV6-6 and TRBJ1-2; TRBD1 matches at 9 bases. This CDR3 is 15 amino acids long. Germline trimming cut 5 bases from V and 5 bases from J; bases unmatched to any gene: 9. CDR1 is MNHNY and CDR2 is SVGAGI in the germline V gene (reference sequence).

The chain combines TRBV6-6 with TRBJ1-1, with 8 bases aligning to TRBD1. V gave up 6 bases and J gave up 6 bases; unmatched junction bases: 12. This CDR3 is built from 15 residues. Germline assignment: CDR1 MNHNY and CDR2 SVGAGI (reference sequence). This CDR3 is CASSNRGQAVSEAFF. In DNA, the CDR3 is TGTGCCAGCAGCAATCGGGGACAGGCTGTCTCTGAAGCTTTCTTT.

The rearrangement links TRBV19 to TRBJ1-5; D not certain. V was trimmed by 2 bases and J by 7 bases, leaving 9 bases between them. This CDR3 comprises 13 residues. In germline, CDR1 is LNHDA, CDR2 SQIVND (reference sequence). CDR3 residues: CASSIYNLQPQHF. DNA for the CDR3: TGTGCCAGTAGTATATACAACCTCCAGCCCCAGCATTTT.

The V gene is TRBV19, the J gene TRBJ1-4, with D uncertain. The germline V and J ends were trimmed by 3 bases and 6 bases, with 14 bases remaining between them. Looked up from germline, CDR1 is LNHDA and CDR2 is SQIVND (reference sequence). The CDR3 consists of 15 residues. CDR3 protein: CASSMGARSDEKLFF. CDR3 DNA: TGTGCCAGTAGTATGGGTGCCCGGTCGGATGAAAAACTGTTTTTT.

The V call is TRBV7-6, the J call TRBJ1-5; D gene uncertain. The CDR3 is 12 amino acids. CDR1 is SGHVS, CDR2 FNYEAQ, per germline. V shed 4 bases and J shed 9 bases, with 10 bases lying between them. The CDR3 spells CASSWPGGPQHF. Here the CDR3 DNA reads TGTGCCAGCAGCTGGCCAGGTGGGCCCCAGCATTTT.

The rearrangement uses TRBV6-1 and TRBJ1-1, with 9 bases matching TRBD1. The CDR3 has 14 amino acids. Germline V gives CDR1 MNHNS, CDR2 SASEGT. J gave up 0 bases and V 11 bases, and 7 bases lay outside the gene matches. This CDR3 is CAGDRDRVNTEAFF. The CDR3 DNA reads as TGTGCCGGCGATAGGGACAGGGTGAACACTGAAGCTTTCTTT.

The chain recombines TRBV9 with TRBJ1-1, with D perhaps matching TRBD1 (6 bases). Germline assignment: CDR1 SGDLS and CDR2 YYNGEE. Trimming shortened V by 0 bases and J by 4 bases, and 16 bases separated the two germline ends. This CDR3 region has 16 residues. Written as DNA, the CDR3 is TGTGCCAGCAGCGTAGATCCGGGGGCGCGTGGCACTGAAGCTTTCTTT. It encodes CASSVDPGARGTEAFF. The full variable domain, rest sourced from reference TRBV9 and TRBJ1-1, is DSGVTQTPKHLITATGQRVTLRCSPRSGDLSVYWYQQSLDQGLQFLIQYYNGEERAKGNILERFSAQQFPDLHSELNLSSLELGDSALYFCASSVDPGARGTEAFFGQGTRLTVV.

This chain connects TRBV30 to TRBJ2-7; TRBD2 might be the D (5 bases). Germline-derived CDR1 and CDR2 are GTSNPN and SVGIG (reference sequence). V was pared by 2 bases and J by 1 base, with 12 bases between. This CDR3 is 14 amino acids long. CDR3 in amino acids: CAWSPSPGSYEQYF. CDR3 coding DNA: TGTGCCTGGAGTCCTTCCCCGGGGTCCTACGAGCAGTACTTC.

The J gene is TRBJ2-5, the V gene TRBV28; D unclear. Trimming shortened V by 6 bases and J by 2 bases, and 10 bases separated the two germline ends. The CDR3 covers 13 residues. Germline V gene lookup returns CDR1 MDHEN and CDR2 SYDVKM. CDR3 sequence: CASRYGSQETQYF. CDR3 DNA: TGTGCCAGCAGATATGGGTCACAAGAGACCCAGTACTTC.

The chain links TRBV7-2 to TRBJ2-5, with D perhaps TRBD1 or TRBD2 (5 bases each). This CDR3 is 13 amino acids long. The germline V gene encodes CDR1 SGHTA and CDR2 FQGNSA. Trimming took 5 bases from V and 3 from J, leaving 10 bases between them. The CDR3 loop is CASSRGDEETQYF. Written as DNA, the CDR3 is TGTGCCAGCAGCCGTGGGGACGAAGAGACCCAGTACTTC.

J is TRBJ1-1 and V is TRBV28, with no clear D. This CDR3 spans 15 amino acids. Trimming removed 6 bases at V and 1 base at J, with 15 bases between. Germline CDR1 MDHEN, CDR2 SYDVKM. CDR3 protein: CASSRASVGNTEAFF. CDR3 DNA: TGTGCCAGCAGCCGTGCCTCGGTTGGGAACACTGAAGCTTTCTTT.

The V call is TRBV28, the J call TRBJ1-4; perhaps TRBD1 as D (5 bases). V lost 3 bases to trimming and J lost 6 bases, with 17 bases between them. There are 16 residues in the CDR3. Germline CDR1 reads MDHEN; CDR2 reads SYDVKM. The CDR3 spells CASSFQGGFGDEKLFF. CDR3 sequence (DNA): TGTGCCAGCAGTTTCCAGGGCGGGTTCGGCGATGAAAAACTGTTTTTT.

This clone ranks as medium-sized (0.01 to 0.1%). This rearrangement joins TRBV15 to TRBJ2-2; possibly TRBD2 for D (5 bases). Germline-derived CDR1 and CDR2 are LNHNV and YYDKDF (reference sequence). Deletions cut 8 bases from V and 4 bases from J, with 20 bases between. The CDR3 covers 16 residues. The CDR3 loop is CATGRDLGGRTGELFF. In DNA, the CDR3 is TGTGCCACCGGACGGGATCTCGGTGGACGCACCGGGGAGCTGTTTTTT.

Here the CDR3 reads CASSHGQSSYEQYF. The CDR3, as DNA: TGTGCCAGCAGCCATGGACAGAGCTCCTACGAGCAGTACTTC. This chain uses TRBV4-2 with TRBJ2-7; maybe TRBD1 (6 bases). CDR3 length: 14 amino acids. Germline V gene sequence: CDR1 LGHNA, CDR2 YNFKEQ. Trimming removed 3 bases at V and 0 bases at J, with 9 bases between.

The V call is TRBV18, the J call TRBJ1-3; possible D gene TRBD1, 6 bases. Germline V gene sequence: CDR1 KGHSH, CDR2 LQKENI. V lost 4 bases to trimming and J lost 8 bases, with 12 bases between them. This CDR3 has 13 residues. CDR3 region: CASSQSQGDTIYF. The DNA for the CDR3 is TGTGCCAGCTCACAGTCACAGGGAGACACCATATATTTT.

V and J are TRBV12-5 and TRBJ1-5; 7 positions agree with TRBD1. The CDR3 totals 15 residues. J gave up 7 bases and V 5 bases, and 11 bases lay outside the gene matches. CDR1 is LGHNT, CDR2 FRNRAP, per germline. The chain's CDR3 is CASGAGQAQWQPQHF. CDR3 nucleotides: TGTGCTAGTGGTGCCGGACAGGCTCAATGGCAGCCCCAGCATTTT. Complete variable domain (other parts from reference TRBV12-5 and TRBJ1-5): DARVTQTPRHKVTEMGQEVTMRCQPILGHNTVFWYRQTMMQGLELLAYFRNRAPLDDSGMPKDRFSAEMPDATLATLKIQPSEPRDSAVYFCASGAGQAQWQPQHFGDGTRLSIL.

The CDR3 DNA follows: TGTGCCAGCAGTGAATCGGGGCGGCGACTTTATGGCTACACCTTC. Translated: CASSESGRRLYGYTF. The chain recombines TRBV25-1 with TRBJ1-2; perhaps TRBD1 as D (5 bases). In germline, CDR1 is MGHDK, CDR2 SYGVNS. The V end lost 1 base, the J end lost 5 bases, and 14 bases lay between the germline ends. This CDR3 spans 15 amino acids.